This T cell receptor (beta chain) was sequenced during a study of blood T cell repertoires in COVID-19. Study as a whole: Collection of acute and convalescent COVID-19 samples took place in the United States, Italy and Spain. From T cells, B-cell-depleted T cells, or PBMCs came the material, which was cDNA or gDNA.

Original handling: Counts of nucleated cells, estimated from reference gene primer amplification, were obtained. The assay was immunoSEQ multiplex PCR, and TCRdb's table has in-frame clones only and misses some. The D gene and trimming were derived from the DNA, and the V and J assignments and clone size from that table. Counted here are 15,000 or so clones, around 87% occurring once; the ten biggest clones make up around a sixth. From germline, CDR1 is MNHEY and CDR2 SVGEGT. V lost 4 bases and J 7 bases, leaving 11 bases between the germline ends. The CDR3 sequence is 14 residues long. The J gene is TRBJ1-6, the V gene TRBV6-2 or TRBV6-3; D not resolved. This clonotype was sampled from a human donor in a cohort sampled during active COVID-19. Material for sequencing was peripheral blood. The CDR3 DNA follows: TGTGCCAGCAGTTCTGGGCTGAGAAATTCACCCCTCCACTTT. Amino acids: CASSSGLRNSPLHF.